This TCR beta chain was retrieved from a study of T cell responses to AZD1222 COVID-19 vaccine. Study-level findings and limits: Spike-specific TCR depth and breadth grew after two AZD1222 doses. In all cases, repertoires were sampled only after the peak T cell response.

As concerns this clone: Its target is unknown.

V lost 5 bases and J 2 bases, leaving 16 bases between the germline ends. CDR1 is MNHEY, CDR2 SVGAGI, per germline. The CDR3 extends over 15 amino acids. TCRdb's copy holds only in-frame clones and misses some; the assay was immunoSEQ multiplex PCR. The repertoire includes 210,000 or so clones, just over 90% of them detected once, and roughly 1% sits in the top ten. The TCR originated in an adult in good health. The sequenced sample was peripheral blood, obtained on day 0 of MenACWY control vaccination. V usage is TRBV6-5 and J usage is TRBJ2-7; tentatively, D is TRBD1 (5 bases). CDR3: CASSPRLQETYEQYF. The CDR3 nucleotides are TGTGCCAGCAGTCCACGGCTACAGGAAACCTACGAGCAGTACTTC.